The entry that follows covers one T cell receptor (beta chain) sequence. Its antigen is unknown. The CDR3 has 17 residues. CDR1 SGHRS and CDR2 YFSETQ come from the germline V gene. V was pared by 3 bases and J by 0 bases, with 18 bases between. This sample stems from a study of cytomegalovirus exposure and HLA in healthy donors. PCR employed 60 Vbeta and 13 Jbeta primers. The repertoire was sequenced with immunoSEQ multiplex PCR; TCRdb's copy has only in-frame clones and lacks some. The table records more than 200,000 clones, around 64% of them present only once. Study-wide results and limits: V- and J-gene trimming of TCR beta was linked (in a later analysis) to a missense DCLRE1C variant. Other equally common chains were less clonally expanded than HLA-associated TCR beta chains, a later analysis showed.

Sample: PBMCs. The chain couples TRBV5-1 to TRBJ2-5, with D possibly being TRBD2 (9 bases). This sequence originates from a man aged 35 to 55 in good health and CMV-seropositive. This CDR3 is CASSSQGASGDQETQYF. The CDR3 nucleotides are TGCGCCAGCAGCTCGCAGGGGGCTAGCGGGGACCAAGAGACCCAGTACTTC.